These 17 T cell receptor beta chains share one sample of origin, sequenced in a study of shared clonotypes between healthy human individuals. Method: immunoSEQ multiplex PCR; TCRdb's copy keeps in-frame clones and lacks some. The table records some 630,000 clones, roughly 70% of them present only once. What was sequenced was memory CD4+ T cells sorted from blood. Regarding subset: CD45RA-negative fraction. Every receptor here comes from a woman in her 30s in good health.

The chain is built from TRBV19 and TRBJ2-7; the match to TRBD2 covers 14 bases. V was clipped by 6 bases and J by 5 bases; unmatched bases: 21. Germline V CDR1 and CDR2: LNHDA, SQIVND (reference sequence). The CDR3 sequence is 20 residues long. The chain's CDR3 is CASRAKPGLAGAILRNEQYF. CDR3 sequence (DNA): TGTGCCAGTAGAGCCAAACCGGGACTAGCGGGAGCTATACTTCGCAACGAGCAGTACTTC.

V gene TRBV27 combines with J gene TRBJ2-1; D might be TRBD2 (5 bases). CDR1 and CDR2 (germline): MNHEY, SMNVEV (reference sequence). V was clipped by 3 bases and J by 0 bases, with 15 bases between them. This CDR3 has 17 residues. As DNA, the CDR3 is TGTGCCAGCAGTTTCAAATGGTCGGGGAGCTCCTACAATGAGCAGTTCTTC. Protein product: CASSFKWSGSSYNEQFF.

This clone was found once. The CDR3 DNA reads as TGTGCCAGTAGTCAGAATCAGCCCCAGCATTTT. Residues: CASSQNQPQHF. This rearrangement joins TRBV19 to TRBJ1-5; D is unclear. Between the trimmed V and J ends, which lost 5 bases and 4 bases, there was a span of 3 bases. The CDR3 is made up of 11 amino acids. From germline, CDR1 is LNHDA and CDR2 SQIVND (reference sequence).

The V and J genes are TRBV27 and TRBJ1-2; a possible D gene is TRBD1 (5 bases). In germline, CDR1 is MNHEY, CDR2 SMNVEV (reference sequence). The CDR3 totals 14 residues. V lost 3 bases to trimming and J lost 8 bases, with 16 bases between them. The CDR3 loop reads CASSLTRARGGYTF. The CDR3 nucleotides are TGTGCCAGCAGTTTGACCAGGGCCCGGGGAGGCTACACCTTC.

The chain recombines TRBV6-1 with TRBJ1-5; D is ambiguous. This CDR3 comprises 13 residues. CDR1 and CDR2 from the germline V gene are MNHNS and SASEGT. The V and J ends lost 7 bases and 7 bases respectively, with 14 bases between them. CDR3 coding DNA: TGTGCCAGCACTCAGGAGCGCACGCAGCCCCAGCATTTT. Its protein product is CASTQERTQPQHF.

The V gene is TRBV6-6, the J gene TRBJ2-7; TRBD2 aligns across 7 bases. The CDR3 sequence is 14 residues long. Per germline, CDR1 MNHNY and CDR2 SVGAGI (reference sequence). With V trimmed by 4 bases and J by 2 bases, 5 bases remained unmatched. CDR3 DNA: TGTGCCAGCAGTTCCGGACTAGGCACCTACGAGCAGTACTTC. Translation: CASSSGLGTYEQYF.

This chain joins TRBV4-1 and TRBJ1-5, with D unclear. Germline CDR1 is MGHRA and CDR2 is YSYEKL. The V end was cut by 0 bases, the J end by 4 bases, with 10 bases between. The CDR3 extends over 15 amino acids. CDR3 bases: TGCGCCAGCAGCCAAGAGCGTCAGGCGAATCAGCCCCAGCATTTT. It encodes CASSQERQANQPQHF.

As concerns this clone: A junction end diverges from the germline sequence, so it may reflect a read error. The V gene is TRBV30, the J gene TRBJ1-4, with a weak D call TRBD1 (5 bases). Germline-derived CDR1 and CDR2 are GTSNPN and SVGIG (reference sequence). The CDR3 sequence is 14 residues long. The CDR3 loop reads CAWNKDMSNEKLFF. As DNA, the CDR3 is TGTGCCTGGAATAAGGACATGTCTAACGAAAAACTGTTTTTT. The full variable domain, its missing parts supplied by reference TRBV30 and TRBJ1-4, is SQTIHQWPATLVQPVGSPLSLECTVEGTSNPNLYWYRQAAGRGLQLLFYSVGIGQISSEVPQNLSASRPQDRQFILSSKKLLLSDSGFYLCAWNKDMSNEKLFFGSGTQLSVL.

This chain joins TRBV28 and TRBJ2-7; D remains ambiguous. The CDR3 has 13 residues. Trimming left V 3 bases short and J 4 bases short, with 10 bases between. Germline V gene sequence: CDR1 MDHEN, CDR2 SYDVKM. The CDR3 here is CASSFPGTYEQYF. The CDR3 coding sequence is TGTGCCAGCAGTTTCCCCGGAACTTACGAGCAGTACTTC.

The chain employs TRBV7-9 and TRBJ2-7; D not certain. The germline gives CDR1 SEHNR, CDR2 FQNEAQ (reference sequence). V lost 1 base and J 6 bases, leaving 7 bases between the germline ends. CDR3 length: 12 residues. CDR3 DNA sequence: TGTGCCAGCAGCTTAGAGTCTGGCGAGCAGTACTTC. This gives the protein CASSLESGEQYF.

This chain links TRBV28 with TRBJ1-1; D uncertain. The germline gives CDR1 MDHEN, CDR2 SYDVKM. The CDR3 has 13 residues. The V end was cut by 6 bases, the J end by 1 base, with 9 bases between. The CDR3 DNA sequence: TGTGCCAGCAGGCCCGGGCAGAACACTGAAGCTTTCTTT. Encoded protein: CASRPGQNTEAFF.

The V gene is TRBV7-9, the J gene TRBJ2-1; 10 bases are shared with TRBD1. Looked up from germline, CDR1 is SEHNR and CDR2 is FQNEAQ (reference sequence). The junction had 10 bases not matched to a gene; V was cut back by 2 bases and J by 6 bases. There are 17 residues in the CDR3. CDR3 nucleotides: TGTGCCAGCAGCTTAAGGCCGGCGGGACAGGGGCCCAATGAGCAGTTCTTC. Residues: CASSLRPAGQGPNEQFF.

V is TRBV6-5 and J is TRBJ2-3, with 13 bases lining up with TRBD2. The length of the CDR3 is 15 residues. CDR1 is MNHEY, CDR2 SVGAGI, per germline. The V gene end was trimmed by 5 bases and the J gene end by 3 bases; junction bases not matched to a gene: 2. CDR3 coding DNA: TGTGCCAGCAGTAGACTAGCGGGAGGTACAGATACGCAGTATTTT. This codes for CASSRLAGGTDTQYF.

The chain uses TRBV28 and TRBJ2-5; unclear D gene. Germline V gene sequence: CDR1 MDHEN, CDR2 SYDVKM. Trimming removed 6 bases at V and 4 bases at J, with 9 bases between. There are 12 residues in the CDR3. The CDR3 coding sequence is TGTGCCAGCAGAAAAACCGCAGAGACCCAGTACTTC. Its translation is CASRKTAETQYF.

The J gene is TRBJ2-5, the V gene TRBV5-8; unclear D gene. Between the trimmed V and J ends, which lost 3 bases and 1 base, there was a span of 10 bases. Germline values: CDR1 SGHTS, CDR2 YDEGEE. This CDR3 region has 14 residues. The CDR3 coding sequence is TGTGCCAGCAGCTCCAGTGGGGTCCAAGAGACCCAGTACTTC. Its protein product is CASSSSGVQETQYF.

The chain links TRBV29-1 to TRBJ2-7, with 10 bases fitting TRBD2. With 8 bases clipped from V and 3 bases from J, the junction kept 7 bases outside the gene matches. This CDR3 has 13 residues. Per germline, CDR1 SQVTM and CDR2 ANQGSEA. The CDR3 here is CSWRASGSYEQYF. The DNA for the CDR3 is TGCAGCTGGAGGGCTAGCGGGAGCTACGAGCAGTACTTC.

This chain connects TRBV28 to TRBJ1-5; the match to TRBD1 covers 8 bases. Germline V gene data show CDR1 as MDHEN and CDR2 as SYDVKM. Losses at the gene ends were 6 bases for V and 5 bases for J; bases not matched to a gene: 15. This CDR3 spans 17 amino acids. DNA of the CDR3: TGTGCCAGCAGGCCAATCAGGGGGCATATCGGACATCAGCCCCAGCATTTT. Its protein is CASRPIRGHIGHQPQHF.